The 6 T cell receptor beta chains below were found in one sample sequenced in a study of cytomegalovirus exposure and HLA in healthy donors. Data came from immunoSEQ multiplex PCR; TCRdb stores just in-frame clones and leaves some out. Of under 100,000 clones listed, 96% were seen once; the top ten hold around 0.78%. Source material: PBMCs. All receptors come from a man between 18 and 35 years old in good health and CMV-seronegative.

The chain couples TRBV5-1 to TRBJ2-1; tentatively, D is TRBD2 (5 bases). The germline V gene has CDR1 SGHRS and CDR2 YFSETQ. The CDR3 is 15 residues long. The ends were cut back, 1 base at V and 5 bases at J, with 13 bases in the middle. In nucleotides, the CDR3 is TGCGCCAGCAGCTTGCTTCCCGGGGAAGACAATGAGCAGTTCTTC. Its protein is CASSLLPGEDNEQFF.

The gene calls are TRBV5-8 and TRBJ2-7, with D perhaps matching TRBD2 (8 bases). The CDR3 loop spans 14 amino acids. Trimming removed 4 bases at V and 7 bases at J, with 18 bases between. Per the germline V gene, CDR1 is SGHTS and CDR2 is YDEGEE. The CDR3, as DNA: TGTGCCAGCAGCCCGGGAGGGGGCTGGGGGGAGCAGTACGTC. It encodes CASSPGGGWGEQYV.

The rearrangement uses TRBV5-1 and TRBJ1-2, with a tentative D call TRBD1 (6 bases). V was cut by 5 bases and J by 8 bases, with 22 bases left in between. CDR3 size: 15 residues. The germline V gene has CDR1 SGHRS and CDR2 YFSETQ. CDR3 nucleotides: TGCGCCAGCAGTTATGACAGGACCGGAACTGGGGGCTACACCTTC. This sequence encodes CASSYDRTGTGGYTF.

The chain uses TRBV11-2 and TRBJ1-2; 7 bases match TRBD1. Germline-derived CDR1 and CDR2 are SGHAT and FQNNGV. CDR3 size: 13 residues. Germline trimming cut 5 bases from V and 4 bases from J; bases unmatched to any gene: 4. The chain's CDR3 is CASSPTGIYGYTF. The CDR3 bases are TGTGCCAGCAGCCCGACAGGGATCTATGGCTACACCTTC. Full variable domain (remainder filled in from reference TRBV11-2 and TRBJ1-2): EAGVAQSPRYKIIEKRQSVAFWCNPISGHATLYWYQQILGQGPKLLIQFQNNGVVDDSQLPKDRFSAERLKGVDSTLKIQPAKLEDSAVYLCASSPTGIYGYTFGSGTRLTVV.

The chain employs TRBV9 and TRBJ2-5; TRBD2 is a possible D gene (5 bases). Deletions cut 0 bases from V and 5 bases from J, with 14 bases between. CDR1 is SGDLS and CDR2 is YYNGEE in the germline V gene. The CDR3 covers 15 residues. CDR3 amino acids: CASSVVPNRGETQYF. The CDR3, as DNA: TGTGCCAGCAGCGTAGTTCCGAACCGAGGGGAGACCCAGTACTTC.

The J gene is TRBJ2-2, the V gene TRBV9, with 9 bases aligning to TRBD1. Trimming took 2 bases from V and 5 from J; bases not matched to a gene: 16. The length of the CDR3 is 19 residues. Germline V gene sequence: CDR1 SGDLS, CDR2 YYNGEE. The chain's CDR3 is CASSVSGQGVSGKTGELFF. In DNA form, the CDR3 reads TGTGCCAGCAGCGTGTCGGGACAGGGCGTTTCGGGAAAAACCGGGGAGCTGTTTTTT.